This T cell receptor (beta chain) was obtained from a study of response to subunit inactivated influenza vaccine. The study's findings and limits: Each seasonal influenza vaccination, the authors suggested, recruits few new T cells.

On this clonotype: No antigen is known for it. The germline gene is not matched at one end of the junction; a read error may be the cause.

The germline V gene encodes CDR1 SGHTA and CDR2 FQGNSA. The CDR3 is 14 residues long. From the RT-PCR reads, TCRdb called clonotypes with MiXCR, one entry per CDR3 protein. The sample shows under 850,000 distinct CDR3 sequences, about 18% of them seen only once. This TCR was recovered from a man in his forties or fifties who received an inactivated influenza vaccine. The source material was PBMCs from blood, sampled more than 4 days after vaccination. This chain connects TRBV7-2 to TRBJ1-1, with TRBD1 matching over 7 bases. The CDR3 region is CASSLAYRGETALF. CDR3 DNA sequence: TGTGCCAGCAGCTTAGCGTACAGGGGCGAGACGGCTCTCTTT.